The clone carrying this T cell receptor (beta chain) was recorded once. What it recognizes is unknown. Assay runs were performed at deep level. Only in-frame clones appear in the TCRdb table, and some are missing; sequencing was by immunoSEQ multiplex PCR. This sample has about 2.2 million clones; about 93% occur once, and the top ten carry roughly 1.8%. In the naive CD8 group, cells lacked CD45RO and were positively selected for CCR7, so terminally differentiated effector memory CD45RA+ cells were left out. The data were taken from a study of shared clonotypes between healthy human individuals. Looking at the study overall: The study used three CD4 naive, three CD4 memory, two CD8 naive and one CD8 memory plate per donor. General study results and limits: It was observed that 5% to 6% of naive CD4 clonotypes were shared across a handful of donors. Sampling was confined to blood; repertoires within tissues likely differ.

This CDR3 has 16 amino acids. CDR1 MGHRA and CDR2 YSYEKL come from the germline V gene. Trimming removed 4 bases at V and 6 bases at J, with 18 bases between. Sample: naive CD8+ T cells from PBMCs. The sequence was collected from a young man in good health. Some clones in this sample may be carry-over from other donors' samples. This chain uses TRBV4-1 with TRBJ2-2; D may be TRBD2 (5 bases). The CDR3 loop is CASSPFLDSQPGELFF. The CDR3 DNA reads TGCGCCAGCAGCCCCTTCTTGGACTCCCAGCCCGGGGAGCTGTTTTTT.